The clone carrying this T cell receptor beta chain occurred many times. Antigen specificity is unknown. TCRdb reprocessed the reads via MiXCR and lists one record per CDR3 protein. The top ten clones hold 9.5% to 13% of a sample with 450,000 to 600,000 distinct CDR3 sequences, about 10% of them seen once. These data belong to a study of T cell repertoires in cytomegalovirus infection. Whole-study context: CMV infection plus the matching HLA type was flagged by public TCR beta signatures.

V dropped 5 bases and J dropped 7; count of bases not matched to a gene: 11. CDR3 length: 14 amino acids. The germline CDR1 and CDR2 sequences are SGHVS and FQNEAQ. Study-level results: Summed frequency of public TCR beta families distinguished CMV carriers with the relevant HLA.

The clonotype originates from a human donor in good health (CMV status not recorded). Some clones in this sample may be carry-over from other donors' samples. Material: PBMCs. The chain carries TRBV7-8 and TRBJ2-7; 7 positions agree with TRBD1. This chain's CDR3 is CASSTRTGRGEQYF. CDR3 sequence (DNA): TGTGCCAGCAGCACCAGGACAGGCCGAGGAGAGCAGTACTTC.